This entry concerns a single T cell receptor beta chain. Its antigen specificity is not known. Base-call qualities are not available, and no considerably larger clone is one nucleotide away. The data stem from a study of blood T cell repertoires in COVID-19 (TCRdb year 2020). Background for the entire study: Collaborator samples came from the United States, Italy and Spain and covered acute and convalescent phases of COVID-19. The prospective study material was composed of cDNA or gDNA derived from T cells, B-cell-depleted T cells, or PBMCs. Deeply sampled blood TCRbeta repertoires from subjects exposed to, actively infected with, or recovered from COVID-19 were included in the dataset. The repertoires were released in a freely available public database meant as a resource for research on the immune response to SARS-CoV-2. Samples came from the ongoing ImmuneRACE study (first 160 participants) plus 1,254 subjects from 6 global collaborators. The sample metadata nearly always contained a de-identified subject ID, COVID-19 status, age in years and sex. HLA class I and class II types, where available, came from metadata supplied by the sample provider rather than from assay-based typing. Study-level results and caveats: How much clinical and demographic metadata was included differed by source and by participant, and the metadata was provided uncurated.

TCRbeta CDR3 regions were amplified from genomic DNA using the immunoSEQ Assay, a bias-controlled multiplex PCR. The source study handled its data this way. The number of nucleated cells in each sample was estimated from the amplification of reference gene primers within the assay. To quantify the absolute abundance of each unique TCRbeta CDR3 rearrangement, sequence reads were collapsed and filtered. Productive Simpson clonality was computed per sample as the square root of Simpson's diversity index over productive rearrangements. TCRdb took this table from immuneACCESS and kept in-frame rearrangements with V and J called. Such tables lack part of the clones; where checked against another copy, unresolved V genes explain under half of the gap, and the rest is unexplained. V, J and clone size derive from that table, while D and trimming were established from the DNA sequence. This sample lists about 320,000 clones; 70% to 90% were detected once. 5% to 7% of the sample is held by the ten biggest clonotypes.

Counted from cysteine to phenylalanine, this CDR3 has 17 amino acids. Solely the CDR3 DNA is kept, with 51 bases framed from the first base. Trimming removed 4 bases from V and 0 bases from J; the gene matches leave 8 bases unexplained. The germline V gene sets CDR1 to SGHDN and CDR2 to FVKESK. Another Seattle source contributed samples from volunteer blood donors who had recovered from COVID-19. Collaborating institutions collected whole blood in K2EDTA tubes following their own protocols. For TCRbeta analysis, collaborators shipped samples as frozen whole blood, isolated PBMCs, or DNA extracted from either of those sample types.

The sequence links TRBV14 to TRBJ2-1; 8 of the junction bases match TRBD2. The receptor's source is a man aged 18-30 years who had recovered from COVID-19. The source material was peripheral blood. The CDR3 corresponds to CASSRARGALSYNEQFF. The bases are TGTGCCAGCAGCCGGGCGCGGGGGGCGCTCTCCTACAATGAGCAGTTCTTC. The entire variable domain, with the stretches around the CDR3 drawn from the reference TRBV14 and TRBJ2-1 proteins, is EAGVTQFPSHSVIEKGQTVTLRCDPISGHDNLYWYRRVMGKEIKFLLHFVKESKQDESGMPNNRFLAERTGGTYSTLKVQPAELEDSGVYFCASSRARGALSYNEQFFGPGTRLTVL.